This TCR beta chain emerged from a study of identical twins. A few counts support this clonotype. Its antigen is still unknown. One entry per CDR3 protein results from TCRdb running MiXCR on the 5' RACE reads. The table has hundreds of thousands of distinct CDR3 sequences, roughly 10% seen once. Study-wide results and limits: Within twin pairs, the out-of-frame alpha sequences they shared showed excess low generation probability.

This CDR3 comprises 16 residues. V trimming: 0 bases; J trimming: 9 bases; junction bases outside the gene matches: 11. CDR1 and CDR2 (germline): LGHNA, YNFKEQ. The same sample was also used in a study of yellow fever vaccine responses in identical twins.

Specimen: CD8+ T cells sorted from blood. This chain joins TRBV4-2 and TRBJ2-1; 7 positions match TRBD2. The sequence came from a woman aged 18-29 years in good health. As DNA, the CDR3 is TGTGCCAGCAGCCAAGAGTCGGCGGGAGTTTTCGGTGAGCAGTTCTTC. As protein: CASSQESAGVFGEQFF.